This T cell receptor beta chain was sequenced during a study of blood T cell repertoires in COVID-19. Germline V lookup: CDR1 GTSNPN, CDR2 SVGIG (reference sequence). The CDR3 covers 14 residues. Trimming removed 3 bases at V and 10 bases at J, with 16 bases between. Data came from immunoSEQ multiplex PCR; TCRdb stores just in-frame clones and leaves some out. The sample comprises a few hundred thousand clones, roughly 90% of which are singletons, and 1% to 1.5% rests with the top ten. This clone appeared once. The sample was peripheral blood. The J gene is TRBJ1-6, the V gene TRBV30, with a weak D call TRBD1 (6 bases). The source is a man aged 35 to 55 with acute or convalescent COVID-19. The CDR3 sequence: CAWSSGGAGSPLHF. CDR3 in DNA: TGTGCCTGGAGCTCCGGGGGGGCTGGGTCACCCCTCCACTTT.